These T cell receptor beta chains were read from a single sample in a study of shared clonotypes between healthy human individuals. The assay was immunoSEQ multiplex PCR, and TCRdb's table has in-frame clones only and misses some. The sample records millions of clones, 90% to 95% being singletons. The sequenced sample was naive CD4+ T cells from PBMCs. These receptors came from a man between 18 and 35 years old in good health. Some clones in this sample may be carry-over from other donors' samples. Both conserved end residues are part of each CDR3. D genes are given only for firm matches. Clone size is stated in some rows and not others, as once, few, many or a class when expanded.

NA | NA | TRBJ1-2 | TRBV28 | 14 | CASSLLEGIGGYTF | TGTGCCAGCAGTTTATTGGAGGGGATAGGTGGCTACACCTTC
NA | TRBD2 | TRBJ2-7 | TRBV5-1 | 15 | CASSWTSGGVYEQYF | TGCGCCAGCAGCTGGACTAGCGGGGGGGTTTACGAGCAGTACTTC
NA | NA | TRBJ2-7 | TRBV30 | 12 | CAWGDSSYEQYF | TGTGCGTGGGGGGATAGCTCCTACGAGCAGTACTTC
NA | NA | TRBJ1-5 | TRBV6-7 | 17 | CASSYSEADYSNQPQHF | TGTGCCAGCAGTTACTCGGAGGCAGACTATAGCAATCAGCCCCAGCATTTT
NA | NA | TRBJ1-3 | TRBV5-1 | 16 | CASSYGTSGGGNTIYF | TGCGCCAGCAGCTACGGGACGTCCGGAGGCGGAAACACCATATATTTT
NA | TRBD2 | TRBJ2-1 | TRBV4-2 | 17 | CASSQDRASGTVGEQFF | TGTGCCAGCAGCCAAGATAGGGCTAGCGGGACCGTTGGTGAGCAGTTCTTC
NA | NA | TRBJ1-1 | TRBV7-8 | 14 | CASSPREQNTEAFF | TGTGCCAGCAGCCCGCGGGAGCAGAACACTGAAGCTTTCTTT
NA | NA | TRBJ2-2 | TRBV7-9 | 15 | CASSLVKGTDGELFF | TGTGCCAGCAGCTTAGTTAAGGGGACGGACGGGGAGCTGTTTTTT
few | NA | TRBJ1-2 | TRBV28 | 13 | CASSLSPLRGYTF | TGTGCCAGCAGTTTGAGTCCTTTGAGAGGGTACACCTTC
NA | NA | TRBJ1-2 | TRBV4-3 | 14 | CASSQEQGNYGYTF | TGCGCCAGCAGCCAAGAACAGGGAAACTATGGCTACACCTTC
NA | TRBD2 | TRBJ2-7 | TRBV7-2 | 16 | CASSNHHSGRNYEQYF | TGTGCCAGCAGCAACCATCATAGCGGGAGAAACTACGAGCAGTACTTC
NA | NA | TRBJ1-2 | TRBV28 | 13 | CASRAPPNYGYTF | TGTGCCAGCAGAGCCCCCCCTAACTATGGCTACACCTTC
NA | NA | TRBJ1-4 | TRBV19 | 14 | CASIGRDSNEKLFF | TGTGCCAGTATAGGGAGAGACTCTAATGAAAAACTGTTTTTT
NA | NA | TRBJ1-2 | TRBV6-1 | 13 | CASSLARDGGYTF | TGTGCCAGCAGTTTGGCCAGGGACGGTGGCTACACCTTC
NA | NA | TRBJ2-7 | TRBV28 | 14 | CASSTPPESYEQYF | TGTGCCAGCAGTACTCCCCCGGAAAGCTACGAGCAGTACTTC
NA | NA | TRBJ2-1 | TRBV11-2 | 15 | CASTWDWSSYNEQFF | TGTGCCAGCACCTGGGACTGGAGCTCCTACAATGAGCAGTTCTTC
NA | TRBD2 | TRBJ2-7 | TRBV15 | 15 | CATSRDLAGFYEQYF | TGTGCCACCAGCAGGGATTTAGCGGGATTCTACGAGCAGTACTTC
NA | NA | TRBJ1-1 | TRBV9 | 14 | CASSVGGSNTEAFF | TGTGCCAGCAGCGTAGGTGGATCGAACACTGAAGCTTTCTTT
once | NA | TRBJ1-1 | TRBV21-1 | 12 | CASRKGYTEAFF | TGTGCCAGCAGGAAAGGGTACACTGAAGCTTTCTTT
NA | NA | TRBJ2-7 | TRBV10-3 | 14 | CAISGTETSYEQYF | TGTGCCATCAGTGGAACAGAGACCTCCTACGAGCAGTACTTC
NA | NA | TRBJ1-1 | TRBV4-1 | 15 | CASSRGGGGDTEAFF | TGCGCCAGCAGCCGAGGCGGGGGCGGGGACACTGAAGCTTTCTTT
NA | NA | TRBJ1-5 | TRBV28 | 17 | CASSPSRESYSNQPQHF | TGTGCCAGCAGTCCATCCCGGGAAAGTTATAGCAATCAGCCCCAGCATTTT
NA | NA | TRBJ2-7 | TRBV5-1 | 14 | CASSSDSSSYEQYF | TGCGCCAGCAGCTCGGACTCGAGCTCCTACGAGCAGTACTTC
NA | NA | TRBJ2-4 | TRBV15 | 16 | CATSRDLGGRGNIQYF | TGTGCCACCAGCAGAGATCTCGGGGGCAGAGGGAACATTCAGTACTTC
NA | TRBD2 | TRBJ2-5 | TRBV11-3 | 16 | CASSLGLAGDQETQYF | TGTGCCAGCAGCCTGGGACTAGCTGGAGACCAAGAGACCCAGTACTTC
NA | TRBD1 | TRBJ1-4 | TRBV6-6 | 14 | CASSIGTGIEKLFF | TGTGCCAGCAGTATTGGGACAGGGATTGAAAAACTGTTTTTT
NA | NA | TRBJ1-1 | TRBV6-6 | 13 | CASGQLVNTEAFF | TGTGCCAGCGGACAACTAGTGAACACTGAAGCTTTCTTT
NA | TRBD2 | TRBJ2-7 | TRBV27 | 18 | CASSSALGGGGRAYEQYF | TGTGCCAGCAGCTCCGCCTTAGGCGGGGGGGGCAGGGCCTACGAGCAGTACTTC
NA | NA | TRBJ2-1 | TRBV2 | 13 | CASGEGSYNEQFF | TGTGCCAGCGGAGAGGGGTCCTACAATGAGCAGTTCTTC
once | NA | TRBJ1-5 | TRBV28 | 19 | CASRTMQAGGVRSNQPQHF | TGTGCCAGCAGAACTATGCAGGCTGGCGGGGTAAGGAGCAATCAGCCCCAGCATTTT
NA | NA | TRBJ2-1 | TRBV20-1 | 11 | CSARKGNEQFF | TGCAGTGCTAGAAAGGGAAATGAGCAGTTCTTC
NA | NA | TRBJ2-7 | TRBV5-1 | 15 | CASSLAVLRRSEQYF | TGCGCCAGCAGCTTGGCCGTTCTCAGGAGGAGCGAGCAGTACTTC
NA | NA | TRBJ1-3 | TRBV6-6 | 13 | CASSPPTRNTIYF | TGTGCCAGCAGTCCCCCGACCCGAAACACCATATATTTT
NA | NA | TRBJ2-7 | TRBV28 | 15 | CASSSTPPAAYEQYF | TGTGCCAGCAGCTCTACCCCGCCGGCTGCCTACGAGCAGTACTTC
NA | NA | TRBJ1-2 | TRBV7-8 | 14 | CASSLVRGEDGYTF | TGTGCCAGCAGCTTAGTTAGGGGGGAAGATGGCTACACCTTC
NA | TRBD1 | TRBJ1-1 | TRBV5-1 | 15 | CASSSVTGGNTEAFF | TGCGCCAGCAGCTCAGTGACAGGGGGCAACACTGAAGCTTTCTTT
NA | TRBD2 | TRBJ2-1 | TRBV7-6 | 13 | CASSLAGVGEQFF | TGTGCCAGCAGTTTAGCGGGAGTAGGGGAGCAGTTCTTC
NA | NA | TRBJ1-4 | TRBV29-1 | 12 | CSVKTVNEKLFF | TGCAGCGTTAAGACAGTTAATGAAAAACTGTTTTTT
NA | TRBD2 | TRBJ2-5 | TRBV19 | 15 | CASSILAGGEETQYF | TGTGCCAGTAGTATACTAGCGGGAGGGGAAGAGACCCAGTACTTC
NA | NA | TRBJ2-5 | TRBV5-4 | 13 | CASSAGPARPQYF | TGTGCCAGCAGCGCGGGCCCAGCCAGACCCCAGTACTTC
NA | NA | TRBJ1-2 | TRBV6-1 | 14 | CASSGTSRNYGYTF | TGTGCCAGCAGTGGAACAAGTAGGAACTATGGCTACACCTTC
NA | NA | TRBJ2-1 | TRBV11-2 | 15 | CASSQDGTDYNEQFF | TGTGCCAGCAGCCAAGATGGCACAGACTACAATGAGCAGTTCTTC
few | NA | TRBJ1-2 | TRBV28 | 12 | CASSPSNYGYTF | TGTGCCAGCAGCCCCTCTAACTATGGCTACACCTTC
NA | TRBD2 | TRBJ2-1 | TRBV7-2 | 16 | CASSLEGTSGSREQFF | TGTGCCAGCAGCTTAGAAGGGACTAGCGGGAGTAGGGAGCAGTTCTTC
once | NA | TRBJ1-2 | TRBV4-1 | 14 | CASSQGGSNYGYTF | TGCGCCAGCAGCCAAGGAGGGTCTAACTATGGCTACACCTTC
once | NA | TRBJ2-7 | TRBV9 | 14 | CASSRLGSSYEQYF | TGTGCCAGCAGTCGACTAGGAAGCTCCTACGAGCAGTACTTC
NA | NA | TRBJ2-7 | TRBV21-1 | 14 | CASSAGQGACEQYF | TGTGCCAGCAGCGCGGGACAGGGGGCGTGCGAGCAGTACTTC
NA | NA | TRBJ1-5 | TRBV6-4 | 13 | CASSLTANQPQHF | TGTGCCAGCAGTTTAACTGCCAATCAGCCCCAGCATTTT
NA | NA | TRBJ2-5 | TRBV18 | 13 | CASSPASRETQYF | TGTGCCAGCTCACCAGCCTCCAGGGAGACCCAGTACTTC